A selection of T cell receptor beta chains follows, all from one sample in a study of a mutant IDH1 vaccine in newly diagnosed glioma. TCRdb's table, derived via immunoSEQ multiplex PCR, lists solely in-frame clones and lacks some. The profile shows over 80,000 clones, 70% to 90% of them singletons. The specimen was PBMCs, collected from a glioma patient treated with radiotherapy, temozolomide or both. The source is a woman in her 50s with glioma. CDR3s include the opening cysteine and the closing phenylalanine or tryptophan. The D gene is left open where the match is weak. Not every row has a clone size; where given, it reads once, few, many or a size class.

TRBJ1-3 | once | TRBD1 | 14 | TRBV7-6 | TGTGCCAGCAGCTCGACAGGGACTGGAAACACCATATATTTT | CASSSTGTGNTIYF
TRBJ2-1 | . | TRBD2 | 14 | TRBV6-1 | TGTGCCAGCAGTGAACCGGGACTAGGAAATGAGCAGTTCTTC | CASSEPGLGNEQFF
TRBJ1-3 | . | . | 13 | TRBV5-8 | TGTGCCAGCAGCTTGATGCAGGGAAACACCATATATTTT | CASSLMQGNTIYF
TRBJ1-4 | . | TRBD1 | 15 | TRBV30 | TGTGCCTGGAGTGTACTGGGACAGATTAATGAAAAACTGTTTTTT | CAWSVLGQINEKLFF
TRBJ1-1 | few | . | 13 | TRBV10-1 | TGCGCCAGTCAACAGGGAGGAAGCACTGAAGCTTTCTTT | CASQQGGSTEAFF
TRBJ2-7 | . | TRBD2 | 16 | TRBV7-8 | TGTGCCAGCAGCGAGGGACTAGCGGAGACCTCCTACGAGCAGTACTTC | CASSEGLAETSYEQYF
TRBJ1-5 | . | . | 15 | TRBV28 | TGTGCCAGCAGCTTTACCGGGACACGGAATCAGCCCCAGCATTTT | CASSFTGTRNQPQHF
TRBJ2-3 | . | . | 12 | TRBV5-1 | TGCGCCAGCAGCTTCGGACCAGATACGCAGTATTTT | CASSFGPDTQYF
TRBJ2-1 | . | TRBD1 | 14 | TRBV30 | TGTGCCTGGAGTCGGGACAGGGACTACAATGAGCAGTTCTTC | CAWSRDRDYNEQFF
TRBJ2-2 | once | . | 15 | TRBV6-1 | TGTGCCAGCACCGCTGGGGGAGGGAACACCGGGGAGCTGTTTTTT | CASTAGGGNTGELFF
TRBJ2-1 | . | TRBD2 | 16 | TRBV27 | TGTGCCAGCACCCCCCTGGCGGGAGTATCTTACAATGAGCAGTTCTTC | CASTPLAGVSYNEQFF
TRBJ2-5 | . | TRBD2 | 13 | TRBV7-2 | TGTGCCAGCAGCTCACGGGGGGGGGAGACCCAGTACTTC | CASSSRGGETQYF
TRBJ2-7 | few | TRBD1 | 15 | TRBV5-1 | TGCGCCAGCAGCATCCTGACAGGGTCCACCCTTGAGCAGTACTTC | CASSILTGSTLEQYF
TRBJ1-6 | . | . | 15 | TRBV19 | TGTGCCAGTAGTATACGGCCGGGTTACAATTCACCCCTCCACTTT | CASSIRPGYNSPLHF
TRBJ2-7 | . | . | 15 | TRBV10-1 | TGCGCCAGCAGTGAGTCGACGGCTAGCGCCTACGAGCAGTACTTC | CASSESTASAYEQYF
TRBJ2-2 | . | . | 13 | TRBV6-4 | TGTGCCAGCAGAGTCGGTGGGACCGGGGAGCTGTTTTTT | CASRVGGTGELFF
TRBJ2-1 | many | . | 11 | TRBV5-6 | TGTGCCAGCAGCTTCGACAGGGAGCAGTTCTTC | CASSFDREQFF
TRBJ1-5 | . | TRBD1 | 16 | TRBV19 | TGTGCCAGTAGTGGACGGGGACAGCCTCGCAATCAGCCCCAGCATTTT | CASSGRGQPRNQPQHF
TRBJ2-7 | . | . | 15 | TRBV28 | TGTGCCAGCACTCTATCAGCGCCCGGCACCTACGAGCAGTACTTC | CASTLSAPGTYEQYF
TRBJ2-2 | . | TRBD2 | 16 | TRBV18 | TGTGCCAGCTCACCAAGACTAGCGGGAGTGACCGGGGAGCTGTTTTTT | CASSPRLAGVTGELFF
TRBJ2-2 | . | . | 14 | TRBV5-1 | TGCGCCAGCAAGGACAGCGCGAACACCGGGGAGCTGTTTTTT | CASKDSANTGELFF
TRBJ1-5 | . | . | 14 | TRBV9 | TGTGCCAGCAGCGTAGGCGGGGGGTGGGAGCCCCAGCATTTT | CASSVGGGWEPQHF
TRBJ1-5 | . | TRBD1 | 15 | TRBV28 | TGTGCCAGCCTCTTCGCAGGGGGCAACAATCAGCCCCAGCATTTT | CASLFAGGNNQPQHF
TRBJ2-7 | . | . | 14 | TRBV7-9 | TGTGCCAGCAGTTTGGGGACGGCATCCTACGAGCAGTACTTC | CASSLGTASYEQYF
TRBJ2-7 | . | . | 15 | TRBV11-2 | TGTGCCAGCAGCTTAGATCGGGGCACCCCCTACGAGCAGTACTTC | CASSLDRGTPYEQYF
TRBJ2-7 | . | . | 15 | TRBV19 | TGTGCCAGTAGTCCCCGGTTGGGAGGAACCTACGAGCAGTACTTC | CASSPRLGGTYEQYF
TRBJ2-7 | . | TRBD1 | 12 | TRBV5-4 | TGTGCCAGCAGCTGGGACAGCTACGAGCAGTACTTC | CASSWDSYEQYF
TRBJ1-1 | once | . | 15 | TRBV18 | TGTGCCAGCTCACCAAAGGGACCCAGGAACACTGAAGCTTTCTTT | CASSPKGPRNTEAFF
TRBJ2-1 | . | . | 16 | TRBV28 | TGTGCCAGCACAAGGGAGGGACACTCCTCCTACAATGAGCAGTTCTTC | CASTREGHSSYNEQFF
TRBJ2-1 | . | . | 15 | TRBV15 | TGTGCCACCGGGAGGGACAGGACGATAAGGAATGAGCAGTTCTTC | CATGRDRTIRNEQFF
TRBJ2-3 | . | . | 12 | TRBV7-3 | TGTGCCAGCAGCCGAGACTCAGATACGCAGTATTTT | CASSRDSDTQYF
TRBJ1-5 | few | . | 11 | TRBV2 | TGTGCCAGCAGTGGCGGACAGCCCCAGCATTTT | CASSGGQPQHF
TRBJ2-5 | . | . | 13 | TRBV19 | TGTGCCAGTAGTTATGACGGTGAAGAGACCCAGTACTTC | CASSYDGEETQYF
TRBJ1-5 | . | TRBD1 | 15 | TRBV9 | TGTGCCAGCAGCGTAGAAGGGGGCCTCAATCAGCCCCAGCATTTT | CASSVEGGLNQPQHF
TRBJ1-2 | . | . | 14 | TRBV6-1 | TGTGCCAGCCGAGAAGGTTCAACGCGCTATGGCTACACCTTC | CASREGSTRYGYTF
TRBJ1-1 | . | TRBD1 | 13 | TRBV28 | TGCGCCAGCAGTCCCGGGACAGGGTTTGGAGCTTTCTTT | CASSPGTGFGAFF
TRBJ2-2 | . | . | 15 | TRBV5-1 | TGCGCCAGCAGCTCCACAACAGGGTATACCGGGGAGCTGTTTTTT | CASSSTTGYTGELFF